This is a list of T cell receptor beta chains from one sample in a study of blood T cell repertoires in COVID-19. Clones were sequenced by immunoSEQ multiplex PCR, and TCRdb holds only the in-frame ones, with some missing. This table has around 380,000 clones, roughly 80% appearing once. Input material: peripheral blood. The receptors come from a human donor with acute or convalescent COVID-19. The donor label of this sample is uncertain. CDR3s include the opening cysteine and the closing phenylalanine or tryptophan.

CASSLEGRGDPYF	TRBV11-2	TRBJ2-7
CASSLGTGTTYEQYF	TRBV18	TRBJ2-7
CASSGQTYYGYTF	TRBV19	TRBJ1-2
CASSISRYSNQPQHF	TRBV19	TRBJ1-5
CASSLVRTGGEQYF	TRBV7-6	TRBJ2-7
CASSLGRDRMNTGELFF	TRBV27	TRBJ2-2
CASSIRGRAPDTQYF	TRBV21-1	TRBJ2-3
CASRPLGGSTDTQYF	TRBV28	TRBJ2-3
CASSTTGNPYGYTF	TRBV28	TRBJ1-2
CASSPDRNQPQHF	TRBV18	TRBJ1-5
CASSFQSGRFYEQYF	TRBV7-2	TRBJ2-7
CASSHGASGVSYEQYF	TRBV4-2	TRBJ2-7
CASSSRTGGDYTF	TRBV11-2	TRBJ1-2
CASSPTGIDYGYTF	TRBV18	TRBJ1-2
CASSPQFAGGADEQYF	TRBV18	TRBJ2-7
CASSGQPQETQYF	TRBV10-2	TRBJ2-5
CASSLGWLGENTEAFF	TRBV5-1	TRBJ1-1
CASSVGGDSPLHF	TRBV9	TRBJ1-6
CASSLAGGEAGELFF	TRBV5-1	TRBJ2-2
CASSLGGLAGGHNSPLHF	TRBV11-2	TRBJ1-6
CASSQPGQGGNQPQHF	TRBV6-2/TRBV6-3	TRBJ1-5
CASLDRGLNTEAFF	TRBV19	TRBJ1-1
CASTTGGTYNSPLHF	TRBV6-5	TRBJ1-6
CASSRQGREQYF	TRBV7-9	TRBJ2-7
CASSYRVLGTEAFF	TRBV3-1/TRBV3-2	TRBJ1-1
CASSPGGSNQPQHF	TRBV27	TRBJ1-5
CASSLYADRYNEQFF	TRBV7-2	TRBJ2-1
CAISEGQGVSEAFF	TRBV10-3	TRBJ1-1
CASSLGVELGSIQYF	TRBV4-1	TRBJ2-4
CASSLGSGSGNQPQHF	TRBV7-9	TRBJ1-5
CASSLFYTPFQLGETQYF	TRBV5-4	TRBJ2-5
CASTRPRAYNEQFF	TRBV11-2	TRBJ2-1
CASSYTGHNSNEQYF	TRBV6-6	TRBJ2-7
CASSRPSVGGYNEQFF	TRBV5-1	TRBJ2-1
CASRQGWTEAFF	TRBV2	TRBJ1-1
CASSQGLGGDTQYF	TRBV6-5	TRBJ2-3
CASSPTGGPEAFF	TRBV27	TRBJ1-1
CASSLGTGGARNSPLHF	TRBV7-8	TRBJ1-6
CASSEKRVGAFF	TRBV2	TRBJ1-1
CASSADRGSGYTF	TRBV27	TRBJ1-2
CASSPGRPYNEQFF	TRBV18	TRBJ2-1
CASRRSGDGTDTQYF	TRBV27	TRBJ2-3
CAISEGGIGSEAFF	TRBV10-3	TRBJ1-1
CASKWTGMNTEAFF	TRBV30	TRBJ1-1
CASSLALTPSTDTQYF	TRBV5-1	TRBJ2-3
CASSHDKIAGEYNEQFF	TRBV6-6	TRBJ2-1
CASNRQGHTEAFF	TRBV12-3/TRBV12-4	TRBJ1-1
CATEKTVLRQPQHF	TRBV19	TRBJ1-5
CASSPGTIPTDTQYF	TRBV3-1/TRBV3-2	TRBJ2-3
CASSQDRTRPSTDTQYF	TRBV16	TRBJ2-3
CASSSFDKNTEAFF	TRBV19	TRBJ1-1
CASSFPGLALQYF	TRBV5-6	TRBJ2-3